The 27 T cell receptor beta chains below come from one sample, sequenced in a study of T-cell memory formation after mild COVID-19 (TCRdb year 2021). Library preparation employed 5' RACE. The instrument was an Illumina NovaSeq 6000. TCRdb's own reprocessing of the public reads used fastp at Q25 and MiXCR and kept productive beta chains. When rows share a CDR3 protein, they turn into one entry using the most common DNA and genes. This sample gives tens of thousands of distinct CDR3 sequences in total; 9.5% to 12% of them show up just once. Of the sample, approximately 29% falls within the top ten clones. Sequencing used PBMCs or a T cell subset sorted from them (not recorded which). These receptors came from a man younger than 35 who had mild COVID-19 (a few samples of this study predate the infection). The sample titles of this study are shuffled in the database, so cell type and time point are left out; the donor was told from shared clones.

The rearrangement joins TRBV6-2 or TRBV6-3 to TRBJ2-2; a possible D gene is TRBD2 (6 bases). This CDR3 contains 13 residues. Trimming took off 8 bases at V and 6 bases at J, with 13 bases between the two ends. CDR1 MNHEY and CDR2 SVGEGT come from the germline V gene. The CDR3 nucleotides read TGTGCCAGCCGATCAGGCGGGGCCGGGGAGCTGTTTTTT. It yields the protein CASRSGGAGELFF.

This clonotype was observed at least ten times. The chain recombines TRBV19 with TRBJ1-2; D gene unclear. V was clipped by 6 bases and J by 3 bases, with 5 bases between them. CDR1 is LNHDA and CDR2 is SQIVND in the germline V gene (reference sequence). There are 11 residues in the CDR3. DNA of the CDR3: TGTGCCAGTAGGCGTTACTATGGCTACACCTTC. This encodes CASRRYYGYTF.

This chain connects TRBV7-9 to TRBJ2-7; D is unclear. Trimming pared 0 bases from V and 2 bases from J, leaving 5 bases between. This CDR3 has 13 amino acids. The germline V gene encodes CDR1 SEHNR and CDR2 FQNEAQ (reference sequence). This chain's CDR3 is CASSLASPYEQYF. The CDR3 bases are TGTGCCAGCAGCTTAGCGTCGCCCTACGAGCAGTACTTC. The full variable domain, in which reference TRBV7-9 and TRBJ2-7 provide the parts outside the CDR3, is DTGVSQNPRHKITKRGQNVTFRCDPISEHNRLYWYRQTLGQGPEFLTYFQNEAQLEKSRLLSDRFSAERPKGSFSTLEIQRTEQGDSAMYLCASSLASPYEQYFGPGTRLTVT.

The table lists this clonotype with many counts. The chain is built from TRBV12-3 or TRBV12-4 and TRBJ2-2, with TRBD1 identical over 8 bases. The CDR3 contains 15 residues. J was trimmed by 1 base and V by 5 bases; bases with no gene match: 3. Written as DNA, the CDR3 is TGTGCCAGCAGTAGCGGACAGGGGAACACCGGGGAGCTGTTTTTT. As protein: CASSSGQGNTGELFF.

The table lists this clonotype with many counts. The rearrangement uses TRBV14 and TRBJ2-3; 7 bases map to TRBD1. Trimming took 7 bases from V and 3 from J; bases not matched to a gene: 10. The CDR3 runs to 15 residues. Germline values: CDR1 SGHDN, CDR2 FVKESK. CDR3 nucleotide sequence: TGTGCCAGCATGGAAAGGGGGCGAGGTACAGATACGCAGTATTTT. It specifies CASMERGRGTDTQYF.

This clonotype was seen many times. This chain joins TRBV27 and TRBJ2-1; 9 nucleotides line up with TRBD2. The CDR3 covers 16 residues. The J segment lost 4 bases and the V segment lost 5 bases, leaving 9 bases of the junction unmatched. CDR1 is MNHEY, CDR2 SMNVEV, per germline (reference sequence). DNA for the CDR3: TGTGCCAGCAGTCCCCTGGCTAGCGGGGTATACAATGAGCAGTTCTTC. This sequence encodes CASSPLASGVYNEQFF.

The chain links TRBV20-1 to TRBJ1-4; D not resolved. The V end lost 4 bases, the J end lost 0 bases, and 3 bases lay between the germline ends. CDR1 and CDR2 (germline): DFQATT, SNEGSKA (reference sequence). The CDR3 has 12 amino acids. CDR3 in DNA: TGCAGTGCTATTGCAACTAATGAAAAACTGTTTTTT. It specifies CSAIATNEKLFF.

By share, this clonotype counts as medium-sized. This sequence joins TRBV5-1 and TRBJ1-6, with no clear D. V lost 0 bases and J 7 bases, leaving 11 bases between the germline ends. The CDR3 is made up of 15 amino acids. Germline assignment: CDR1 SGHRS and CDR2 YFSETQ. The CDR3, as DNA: TGCGCCAGCAGCTTGGGGGCGTCTTACAATTCACCCCTCCACTTT. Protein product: CASSLGASYNSPLHF.

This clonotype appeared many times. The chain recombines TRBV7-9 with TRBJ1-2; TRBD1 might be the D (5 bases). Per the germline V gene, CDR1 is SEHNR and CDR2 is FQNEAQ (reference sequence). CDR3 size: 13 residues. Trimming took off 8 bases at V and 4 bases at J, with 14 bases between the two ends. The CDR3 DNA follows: TGTGCCAGCGGACAAGGACTTGGCTATGGCTACACCTTC. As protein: CASGQGLGYGYTF.

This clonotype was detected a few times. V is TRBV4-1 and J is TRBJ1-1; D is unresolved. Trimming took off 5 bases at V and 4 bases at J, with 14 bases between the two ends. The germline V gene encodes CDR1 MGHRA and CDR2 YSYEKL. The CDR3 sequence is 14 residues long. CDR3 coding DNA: TGCGCCAGCAGCGGCCGTTTACGGGGCACTGAAGCTTTCTTT. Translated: CASSGRLRGTEAFF.

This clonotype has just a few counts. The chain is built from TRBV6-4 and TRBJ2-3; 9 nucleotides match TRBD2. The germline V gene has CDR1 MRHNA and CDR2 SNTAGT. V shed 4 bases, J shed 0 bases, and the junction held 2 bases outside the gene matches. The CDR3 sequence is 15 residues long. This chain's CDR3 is CASSVSGGSTDTQYF. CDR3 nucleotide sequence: TGTGCCAGCAGTGTCAGCGGGGGGAGCACAGATACGCAGTATTTT.

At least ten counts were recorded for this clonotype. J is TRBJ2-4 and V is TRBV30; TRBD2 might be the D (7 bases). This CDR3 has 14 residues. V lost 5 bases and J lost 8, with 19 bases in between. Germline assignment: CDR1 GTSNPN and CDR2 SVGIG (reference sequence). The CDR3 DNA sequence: TGTGCCTGGTGGGCAGGGAGGGGGTTACACATTCAGTACTTC. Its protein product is CAWWAGRGLHIQYF.

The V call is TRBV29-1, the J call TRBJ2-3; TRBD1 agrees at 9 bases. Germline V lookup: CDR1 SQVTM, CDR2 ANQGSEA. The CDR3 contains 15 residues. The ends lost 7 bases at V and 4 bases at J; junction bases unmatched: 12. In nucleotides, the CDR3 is TGCAGCGCCTCCAGGACAGGGGTTTTGTCAGATACGCAGTATTTT. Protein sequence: CSASRTGVLSDTQYF.

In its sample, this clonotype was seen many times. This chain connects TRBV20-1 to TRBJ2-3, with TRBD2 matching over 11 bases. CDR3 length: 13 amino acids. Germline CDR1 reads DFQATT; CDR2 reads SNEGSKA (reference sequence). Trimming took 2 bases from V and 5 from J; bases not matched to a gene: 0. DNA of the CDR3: TGCAGTGCTAGACTAGCGGGGGGAGATACGCAGTATTTT. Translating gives CSARLAGGDTQYF.

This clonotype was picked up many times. CDR3 residues: CASSLDGDQLHF. The CDR3 DNA sequence: TGCGCCAGCAGCCTCGACGGGGACCAGCTCCACTTT. This rearrangement joins TRBV4-1 to TRBJ1-6, with a tentative D call TRBD1 (5 bases). The CDR3 runs to 12 residues. CDR1 and CDR2 from the germline V gene are MGHRA and YSYEKL. Trimming pared 4 bases from V and 16 bases from J, leaving 14 bases between.

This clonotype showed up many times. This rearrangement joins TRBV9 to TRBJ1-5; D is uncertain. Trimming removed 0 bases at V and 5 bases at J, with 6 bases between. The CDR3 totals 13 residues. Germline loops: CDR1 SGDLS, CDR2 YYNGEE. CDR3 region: CASSVGVDQPQHF. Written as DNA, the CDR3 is TGTGCCAGCAGCGTAGGAGTTGATCAGCCCCAGCATTTT.

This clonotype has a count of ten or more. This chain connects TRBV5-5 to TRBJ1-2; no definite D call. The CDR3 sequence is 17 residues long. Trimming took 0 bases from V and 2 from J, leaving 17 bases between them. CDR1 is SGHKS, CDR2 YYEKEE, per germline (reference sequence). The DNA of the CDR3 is TGTGCCAGCAGCTTGGCGGGCATCGGCCCTTTGAACTATGGCTACACCTTC. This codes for CASSLAGIGPLNYGYTF.

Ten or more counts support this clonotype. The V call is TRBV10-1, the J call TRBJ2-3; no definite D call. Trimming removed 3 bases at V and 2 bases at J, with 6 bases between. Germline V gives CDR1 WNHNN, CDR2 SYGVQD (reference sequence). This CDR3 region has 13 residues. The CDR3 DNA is TGCGCCAGCAGTGAAGGAGCCACAGATACGCAGTATTTT. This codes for CASSEGATDTQYF.

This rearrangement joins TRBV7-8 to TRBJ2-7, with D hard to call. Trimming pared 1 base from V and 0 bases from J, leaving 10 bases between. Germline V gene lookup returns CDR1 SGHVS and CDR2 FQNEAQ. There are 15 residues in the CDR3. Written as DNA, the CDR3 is TGTGCCAGCAGCTTAGAGCCGTTTACCTCCTACGAGCAGTACTTC. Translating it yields CASSLEPFTSYEQYF.

CDR3 in amino acids: CASSPNSAGASNYGYTF. For the CDR3, the DNA is TGCGCCAGCAGCCCAAATTCGGCAGGGGCATCTAACTATGGCTACACCTTC. The chain joins TRBV4-3 to TRBJ1-2; D perhaps matches TRBD1 (6 bases). Germline lookup yields CDR1 LGHNA and CDR2 YSLEER. The CDR3 has 17 residues. Trimming shortened V by 4 bases and J by 0 bases, and 18 bases separated the two germline ends.

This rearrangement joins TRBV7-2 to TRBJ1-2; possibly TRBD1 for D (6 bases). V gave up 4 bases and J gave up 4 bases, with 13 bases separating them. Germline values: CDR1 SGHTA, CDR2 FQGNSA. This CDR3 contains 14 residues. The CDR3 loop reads CASSSRQAPYGYTF. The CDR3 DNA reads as TGTGCCAGCAGCTCCAGACAGGCCCCCTATGGCTACACCTTC.

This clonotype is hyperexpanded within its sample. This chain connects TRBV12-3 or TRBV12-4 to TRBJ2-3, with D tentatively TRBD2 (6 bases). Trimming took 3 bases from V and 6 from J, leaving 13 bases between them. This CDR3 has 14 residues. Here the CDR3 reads CASSLGGVGDTQYF. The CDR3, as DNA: TGTGCCAGCAGTTTGGGCGGGGTAGGGGATACGCAGTATTTT.

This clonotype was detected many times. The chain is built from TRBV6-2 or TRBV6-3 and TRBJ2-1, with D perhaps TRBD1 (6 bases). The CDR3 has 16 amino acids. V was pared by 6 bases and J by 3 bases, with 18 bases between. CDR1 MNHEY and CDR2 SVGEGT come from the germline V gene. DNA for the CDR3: TGTGCCAGCAGGACCCCTGAGACAGGACTCTACAATGAGCAGTTCTTC. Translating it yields CASRTPETGLYNEQFF.

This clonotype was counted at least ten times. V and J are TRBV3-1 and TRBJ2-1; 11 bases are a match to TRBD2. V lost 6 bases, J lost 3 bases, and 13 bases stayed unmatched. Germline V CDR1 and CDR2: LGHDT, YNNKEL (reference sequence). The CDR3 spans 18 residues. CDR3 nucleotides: TGTGCCAGCAGGGGGAATAGGGCTAGCGGGGGGTTCTACAATGAGCAGTTCTTC. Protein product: CASRGNRASGGFYNEQFF.

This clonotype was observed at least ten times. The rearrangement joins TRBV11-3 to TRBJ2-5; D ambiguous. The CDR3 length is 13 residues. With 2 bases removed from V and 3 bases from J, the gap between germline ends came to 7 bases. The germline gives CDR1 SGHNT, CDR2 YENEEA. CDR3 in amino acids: CASSLSGEETQYF. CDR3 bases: TGTGCCAGCAGCTTATCTGGGGAAGAGACCCAGTACTTC.

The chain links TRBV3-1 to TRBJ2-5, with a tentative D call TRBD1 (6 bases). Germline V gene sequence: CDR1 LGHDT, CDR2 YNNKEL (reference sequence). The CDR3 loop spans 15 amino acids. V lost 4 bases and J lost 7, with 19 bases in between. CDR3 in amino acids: CASSRANQGIRTQYF. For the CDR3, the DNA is TGTGCCAGCAGCCGCGCCAATCAGGGGATCAGGACCCAGTACTTC.

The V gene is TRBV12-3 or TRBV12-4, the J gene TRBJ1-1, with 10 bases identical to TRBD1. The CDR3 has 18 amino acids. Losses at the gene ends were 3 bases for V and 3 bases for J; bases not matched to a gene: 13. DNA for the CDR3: TGTGCCAGCAGTTTTGGAATGCCCGGACAGGGGGGTGACACTGAAGCTTTCTTT. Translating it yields CASSFGMPGQGGDTEAFF.